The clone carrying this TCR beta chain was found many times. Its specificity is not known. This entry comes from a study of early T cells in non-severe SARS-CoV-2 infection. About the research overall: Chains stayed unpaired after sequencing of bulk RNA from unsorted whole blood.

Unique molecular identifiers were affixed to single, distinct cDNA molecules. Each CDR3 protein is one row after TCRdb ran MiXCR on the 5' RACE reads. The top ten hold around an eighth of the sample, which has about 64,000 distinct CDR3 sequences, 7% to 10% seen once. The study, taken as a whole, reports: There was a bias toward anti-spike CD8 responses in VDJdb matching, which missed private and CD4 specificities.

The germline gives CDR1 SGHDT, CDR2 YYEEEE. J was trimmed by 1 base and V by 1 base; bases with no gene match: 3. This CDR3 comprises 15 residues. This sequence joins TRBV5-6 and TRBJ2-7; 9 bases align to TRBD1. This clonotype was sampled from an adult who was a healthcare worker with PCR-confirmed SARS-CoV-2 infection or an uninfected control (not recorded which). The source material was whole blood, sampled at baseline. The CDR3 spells CASSLPGQGSYEQYF. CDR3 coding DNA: TGTGCCAGCAGCTTGCCGGGACAGGGTTCCTACGAGCAGTACTTC.